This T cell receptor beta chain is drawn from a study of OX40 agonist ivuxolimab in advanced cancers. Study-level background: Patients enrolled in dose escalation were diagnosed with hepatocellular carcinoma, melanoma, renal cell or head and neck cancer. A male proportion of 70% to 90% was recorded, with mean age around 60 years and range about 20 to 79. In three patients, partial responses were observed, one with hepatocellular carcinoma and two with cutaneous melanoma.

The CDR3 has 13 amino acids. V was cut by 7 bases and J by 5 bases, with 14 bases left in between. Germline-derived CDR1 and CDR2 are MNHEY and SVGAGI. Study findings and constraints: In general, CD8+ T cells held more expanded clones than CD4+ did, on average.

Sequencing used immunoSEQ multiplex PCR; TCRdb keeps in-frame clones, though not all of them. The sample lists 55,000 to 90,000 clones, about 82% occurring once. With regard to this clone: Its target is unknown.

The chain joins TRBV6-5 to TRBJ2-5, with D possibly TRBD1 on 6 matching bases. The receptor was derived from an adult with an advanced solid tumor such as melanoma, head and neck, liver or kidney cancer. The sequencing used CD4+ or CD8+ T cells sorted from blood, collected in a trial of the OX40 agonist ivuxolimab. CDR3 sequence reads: CASTHHRAETQYF. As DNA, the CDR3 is TGTGCCAGCACCCACCACAGGGCCGAGACCCAGTACTTC.